The following is a T cell receptor (beta chain) sequence with its context. Original processing notes: Quantification of nucleated cells was approximated via reference gene primer amplification. The repertoire was sequenced with immunoSEQ multiplex PCR; TCRdb's copy has only in-frame clones and lacks some. That table gives V, J and clone size, and the DNA gave D and trimming. The data show 350,000 to 450,000 clones, around 84% seen once. With 0 bases removed from V and 4 bases from J, the gap between germline ends came to 7 bases. Germline CDR1 GTSNPN, CDR2 SVGIG (reference sequence). This CDR3 is built from 13 residues. This sample is part of a study of blood T cell repertoires in COVID-19. Study in general: Sites in the United States, Italy and Spain provided acute and convalescent COVID-19 samples.

This receptor was obtained from a woman aged 18-29 years with acute or convalescent COVID-19. The genes are TRBV30 and TRBJ1-5; D is perhaps TRBD1 (6 bases). Material for sequencing was peripheral blood. The CDR3 sequence is CAWSVGQNQPQHF. The CDR3 DNA reads as TGTGCCTGGAGTGTAGGACAGAATCAGCCCCAGCATTTT.